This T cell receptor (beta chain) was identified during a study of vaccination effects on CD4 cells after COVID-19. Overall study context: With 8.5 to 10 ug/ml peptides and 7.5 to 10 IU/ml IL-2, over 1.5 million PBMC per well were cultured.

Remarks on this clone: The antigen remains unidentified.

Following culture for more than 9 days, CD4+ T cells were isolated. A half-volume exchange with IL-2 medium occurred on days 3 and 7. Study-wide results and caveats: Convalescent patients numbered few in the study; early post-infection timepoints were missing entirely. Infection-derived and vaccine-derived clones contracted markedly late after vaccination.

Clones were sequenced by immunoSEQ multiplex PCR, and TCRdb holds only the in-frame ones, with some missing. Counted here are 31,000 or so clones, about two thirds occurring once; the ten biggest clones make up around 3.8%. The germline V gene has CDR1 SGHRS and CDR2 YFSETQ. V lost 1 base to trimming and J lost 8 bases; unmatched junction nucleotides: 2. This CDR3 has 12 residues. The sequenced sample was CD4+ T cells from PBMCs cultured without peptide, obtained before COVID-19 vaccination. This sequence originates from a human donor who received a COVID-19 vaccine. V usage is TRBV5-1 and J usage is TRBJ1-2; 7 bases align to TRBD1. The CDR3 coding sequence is TGCGCCAGCAGCTTGAGGGGGCTCGGCTACACCTTC. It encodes CASSLRGLGYTF.